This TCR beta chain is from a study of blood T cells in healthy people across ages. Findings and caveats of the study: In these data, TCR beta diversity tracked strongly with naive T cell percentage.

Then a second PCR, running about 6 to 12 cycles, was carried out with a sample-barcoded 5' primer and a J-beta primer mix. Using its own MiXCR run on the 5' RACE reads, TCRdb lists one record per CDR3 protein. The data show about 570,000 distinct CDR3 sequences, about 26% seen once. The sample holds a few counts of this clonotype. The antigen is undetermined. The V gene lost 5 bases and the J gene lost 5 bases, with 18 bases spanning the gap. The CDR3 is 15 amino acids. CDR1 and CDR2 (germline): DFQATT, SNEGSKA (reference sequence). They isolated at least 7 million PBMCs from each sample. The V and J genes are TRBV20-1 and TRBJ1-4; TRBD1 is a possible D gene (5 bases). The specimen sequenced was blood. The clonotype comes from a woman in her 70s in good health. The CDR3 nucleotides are TGCAGTGCTGGTGCTCATGGGGCTCGAAATGAAAAACTGTTTTTT. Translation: CSAGAHGARNEKLFF.